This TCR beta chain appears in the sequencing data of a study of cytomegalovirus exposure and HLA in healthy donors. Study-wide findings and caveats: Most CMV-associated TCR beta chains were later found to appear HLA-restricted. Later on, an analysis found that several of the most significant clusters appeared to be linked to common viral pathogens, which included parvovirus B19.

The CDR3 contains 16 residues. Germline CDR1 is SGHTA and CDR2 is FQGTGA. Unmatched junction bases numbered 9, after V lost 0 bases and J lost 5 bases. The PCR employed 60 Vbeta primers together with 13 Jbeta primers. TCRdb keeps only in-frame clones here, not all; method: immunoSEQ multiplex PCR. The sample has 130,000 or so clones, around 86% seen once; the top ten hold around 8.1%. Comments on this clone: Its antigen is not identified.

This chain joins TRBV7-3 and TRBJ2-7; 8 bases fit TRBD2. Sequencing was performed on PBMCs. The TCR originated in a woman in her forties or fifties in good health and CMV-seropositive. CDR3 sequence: CASSLTAGVGMDEQYF. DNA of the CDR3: TGTGCCAGCAGCTTAACAGCGGGGGTCGGGATGGACGAGCAGTACTTC. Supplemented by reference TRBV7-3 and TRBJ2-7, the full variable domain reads GAGVSQTPSNKVTEKGKYVELRCDPISGHTALYWYRQSLGQGPEFLIYFQGTGAADDSGLPNDRFFAVRPEGSVSTLKIQRTERGDSAVYLCASSLTAGVGMDEQYFGPGTRLTVT.